Sequencing of this T cell receptor (beta chain) was carried out in a study of early T cells in non-severe SARS-CoV-2 infection. TCRdb processed the 5' RACE reads anew with MiXCR; each CDR3 protein has one entry. The data contain about 44,000 distinct CDR3 sequences, about 23% of them singletons. Germline V gene lookup returns CDR1 MNHEY and CDR2 SVGAGI. The V end lost 6 bases, the J end lost 4 bases, and 9 bases lay between the germline ends. The CDR3 runs to 12 residues. The starting material was whole blood, obtained at baseline. V and J are TRBV6-5 and TRBJ1-2; D unclear. This clonotype was sampled from an adult who was a healthcare worker with PCR-confirmed SARS-CoV-2 infection or an uninfected control (not recorded which). In nucleotides, the CDR3 is TGTGCCAGCAGCTCCGACATCTATGGCTACACCTTC. The encoded protein is CASSSDIYGYTF.